Listed below are T cell receptor beta chains from one sample, sequenced in a study of CD8 T cells in ankylosing spondylitis. Each CDR3 protein is one row after TCRdb ran MiXCR on the 5' RACE reads. The data contain over 75,000 distinct CDR3 sequences, just under 9% of them singletons. Sequenced: blood, either unsorted or a sorted T cell fraction (not recorded which). The receptors were sampled from a male donor with ankylosing spondylitis or in good health (not recorded which). The CDR3 runs from the conserved cysteine through the conserved F or W. A D gene is named only where the DNA matches it firmly. Where a row states a size, it is once, few, many or the class of an expanded clone; other rows omit it.

v_call	d_call	j_call	clone_size	cdr3_aa	cdr3_nt
TRBV7-2	TRBD2	TRBJ2-5	NA	CASSTSGGSDGTQYF	TGTGCCAGTTCGACTAGCGGGGGGTCGGATGGGACCCAGTACTTC
TRBV28	TRBD1	TRBJ2-2	many	CASRRPGQTIRRFF	TGTGCCAGCAGGCGACCGGGACAGACAATTAGGCGGTTTTTT
TRBV25-1	NA	TRBJ2-5	many	CASSDSDESYQTQYF	TGTGCCAGCAGTGATTCGGACGAATCGTACCAGACCCAGTACTTC
TRBV7-6	TRBD2	TRBJ2-7	NA	CASSLSGGSTYEQYF	TGTGCCAGCAGCCTTAGCGGGGGTAGTACCTACGAGCAGTACTTC
TRBV12-3/TRBV12-4	NA	TRBJ2-5	few	CASSLRGETQYF	TGTGCCAGCAGTTTAAGGGGGGAGACCCAGTACTTC
TRBV5-6	NA	TRBJ1-5	many	CASSSLTGLDQPQHF	TGTGCCAGCAGCTCGCTGACAGGTTTAGATCAGCCCCAGCATTTT
TRBV6-5	TRBD1	TRBJ1-2	many	CASSSVTGGSGYTF	TGTGCCAGCAGTTCCGTGACAGGGGGTAGCGGCTACACCTTC
TRBV20-1	NA	TRBJ2-3	many	CSATVGGKETDTQYF	TGCAGTGCTACCGTGGGGGGCAAGGAGACAGATACGCAGTATTTT
TRBV7-2	NA	TRBJ2-7	NA	CASSFGAGTYEQYF	TGTGCCAGCAGCTTTGGGGCCGGGACCTACGAGCAGTACTTC
TRBV7-8	TRBD1	TRBJ2-7	many	CASSREDRAYEQYF	TGTGCCAGCAGTCGCGAGGACAGGGCCTACGAGCAGTACTTC
TRBV28	NA	TRBJ2-5	many	CASNTLGTQYF	TGTGCCAGCAACACATTGGGGACCCAGTACTTC
TRBV12-3/TRBV12-4	TRBD1	TRBJ1-1	many	CASSTGQGRGTEAFF	TGTGCCAGCAGTACCGGACAGGGGAGAGGCACTGAAGCTTTCTTT
TRBV18	NA	TRBJ2-7	NA	CASSRDKGAYEQYF	TGTGCCAGCTCAAGGGACAAGGGCGCCTACGAGCAGTACTTC
TRBV5-1	NA	TRBJ2-3	many	CASSLVGLSTQYF	TGCGCCAGCAGCTTGGTAGGGCTATCCACGCAGTATTTT
TRBV11-1	NA	TRBJ2-1	many	CASSLLIQSFGTYNEQFF	TGTGCCAGCAGCTTATTGATCCAGTCCTTTGGTACCTACAATGAGCAGTTCTTC
TRBV7-9	NA	TRBJ1-5	many	CASSLDGSNQPQHF	TGTGCCAGCAGCTTGGACGGTAGCAATCAGCCCCAGCATTTT
TRBV20-1	TRBD1	TRBJ1-5	many	CSVEQGVGQPQHF	TGCAGTGTCGAACAGGGGGTGGGTCAGCCCCAGCATTTT
TRBV7-4	NA	TRBJ1-5	many	CASSFRVRNQPQHF	TGTGCCAGCAGCTTCAGGGTGCGCAATCAGCCCCAGCATTTT
TRBV4-1	NA	TRBJ2-2	many	CASSQGSGGPGTGELFF	TGCGCCAGCAGCCAAGGTTCCGGGGGCCCGGGTACCGGGGAGCTGTTTTTT
TRBV20-1	NA	TRBJ1-6	NA	CSARDRRQAFNSPLHF	TGCAGTGCTAGAGATCGGCGACAGGCGTTTAATTCACCCCTCCACTTT
TRBV20-1	NA	TRBJ2-5	few	CSATPELQETQYF	TGCAGTGCTACGCCGGAGCTTCAAGAGACCCAGTACTTC
TRBV5-6	NA	TRBJ2-4	many	CASSLYGGSKNIQYF	TGTGCCAGCAGCTTGTATGGGGGATCCAAAAACATTCAGTACTTC
TRBV6-1	NA	TRBJ1-3	many	CASTYGGNSGNTIYF	TGTGCCAGCACCTACGGGGGCAACTCTGGAAACACCATATATTTT
TRBV20-1	NA	TRBJ2-7	many	CSANREINEQYF	TGCAGTGCTAACAGGGAAATAAACGAGCAGTACTTC
TRBV20-1	NA	TRBJ2-7	many	CSARPHEGVHEQYF	TGCAGTGCTAGACCCCATGAGGGGGTCCACGAGCAGTACTTC
TRBV30	TRBD1	TRBJ1-5	many	CAWSVRGQGAVNQPQHF	TGTGCCTGGAGTGTACGGGGACAGGGCGCCGTAAATCAGCCCCAGCATTTT
TRBV20-1	NA	TRBJ1-5	many	CSARDQRRPNQPQHF	TGCAGTGCTAGAGACCAGCGCCGCCCGAATCAGCCCCAGCATTTT
TRBV3-1	NA	TRBJ2-1	many	CASSKGPNEQFF	TGTGCCAGCAGCAAGGGTCCCAATGAGCAGTTCTTC
TRBV5-1	NA	TRBJ1-6	many	CASSLGGQINNSPLHF	TGCGCCAGCAGCTTGGGCGGACAGATAAATAATTCACCCCTCCACTTT
TRBV5-1	NA	TRBJ2-3	many	CASSLEEPSTDTQYF	TGCGCCAGCAGCTTGGAAGAGCCTAGCACAGATACGCAGTATTTT
TRBV20-1	TRBD1	TRBJ2-7	few	CSASTGTGLNEQYF	TGCAGTGCGAGCACCGGGACAGGGTTAAACGAGCAGTACTTC
TRBV18	NA	TRBJ2-1	NA	CASSPDPGREQFF	TGTGCCAGCTCACCAGACCCCGGCAGGGAGCAGTTCTTC
TRBV5-5	NA	TRBJ1-2	many	CASSLEQAANYGYTF	TGTGCCAGCAGCTTGGAACAGGCTGCTAACTATGGCTACACCTTC
TRBV5-1	NA	TRBJ1-3	few	CASSPVAGVKGNTIYF	TGCGCCAGCAGCCCGGTGGCTGGAGTTAAAGGAAACACCATATATTTT
TRBV6-5	NA	TRBJ1-2	many	CASSSSGGSRAKNVF	TGTGCCAGCAGTTCGAGTGGAGGGAGCAGGGCGAAGAATGTCTTC
TRBV4-1	TRBD1	TRBJ2-2	many	CASSPLTGVIGELFF	TGCGCCAGCAGCCCATTGACAGGGGTCATCGGGGAGCTGTTTTTT
TRBV9	NA	TRBJ2-7	few	CASSVDPGSHEQYF	TGTGCCAGCAGCGTAGATCCAGGGAGCCACGAGCAGTACTTC
TRBV6-6	NA	TRBJ1-6	many	CASSYSGESPLHF	TGTGCCAGCAGTTACTCAGGGGAGTCACCCCTCCACTTT
TRBV27	NA	TRBJ2-3	many	CASSATSPDTQYF	TGTGCCAGCAGTGCGACTAGTCCAGATACGCAGTATTTT
TRBV12-3/TRBV12-4	NA	TRBJ2-1	many	CASSPGTPLGGEQFF	TGTGCCAGCAGTCCCGGGACACCCCTTGGAGGTGAGCAGTTCTTC
TRBV7-8	NA	TRBJ2-7	many	CASSSLRGISYEQYF	TGTGCCAGCAGCTCTCTCAGGGGAATCTCCTACGAGCAGTACTTC
TRBV7-6	TRBD1	TRBJ2-1	many	CASSLAAPDRGTYNEQFF	TGTGCCAGCAGCTTAGCGGCCCCGGACAGGGGGACCTACAATGAGCAGTTCTTC
TRBV24-1	TRBD2	TRBJ2-1	medium-sized	CATSDLGGGALDEQFF	TGTGCCACCAGTGATTTGGGCGGGGGGGCCTTAGATGAGCAGTTCTTC
TRBV20-1	TRBD2	TRBJ2-3	many	CSAGAGEDCYF	TGCAGTGCTGGAGCGGGGGAAGACTGTTATTTT
TRBV20-1	TRBD1	TRBJ2-3	NA	CSARKDRGGWTDTQYF	TGCAGTGCTAGGAAGGACAGGGGAGGATGGACAGATACGCAGTATTTT
TRBV29-1	TRBD1	TRBJ1-3	many	CSVEVSSGQAPFHSGNTIYF	TGCAGCGTTGAAGTTAGTTCGGGACAGGCTCCCTTTCACTCTGGAAACACCATATATTTT
TRBV5-1	TRBD1	TRBJ1-2	NA	CASSLVPGQGYGYTF	TGCGCCAGCAGCTTGGTCCCGGGACAGGGATATGGCTACACCTTC
TRBV29-1	NA	TRBJ2-7	many	CSVEDLSRGEQYF	TGCAGCGTTGAAGATCTTTCGAGGGGAGAGCAGTACTTC
TRBV29-1	NA	TRBJ1-1	many	CSAAVNTEAFF	TGCAGCGCCGCAGTGAACACTGAAGCTTTCTTT
TRBV27	NA	TRBJ2-1	many	CASSFQGINNEQFF	TGTGCCAGCAGTTTCCAGGGTATCAACAATGAGCAGTTCTTC
TRBV7-2	NA	TRBJ2-3	few	CASSLAGSASTDTQYF	TGTGCCAGCAGCTTAGCGGGGTCAGCTAGCACAGATACGCAGTATTTT